This passage covers 21 T cell receptor beta chains from one sample sequenced in a study of human T cells and chemical hapten exposure. TCRdb ran MiXCR on the RACE reads and lists one entry per CDR3 protein. This table holds fewer than 85,000 distinct CDR3 sequences, roughly a tenth found once. Time point specified: patch test 2, 6 weeks after DPC sensitization. Treatment described: therapeutic diphenylcyclopropenone sensitization with weekly scalp DPC. The sequencing here drew on whole blood, taken in connection with sensitization to the hapten diphenylcyclopropenone (DPC). These receptors all stem from a woman in her 30s with alopecia areata. Some clones in this sample may be carry-over from other donors' samples.

Many counts were recorded for this clonotype. The chain carries TRBV20-1 and TRBJ2-3, with 10 bases lining up with TRBD2. Germline V lookup: CDR1 DFQATT, CDR2 SNEGSKA (reference sequence). CDR3 length: 14 amino acids. V trimming: 4 bases; J trimming: 2 bases; junction bases outside the gene matches: 3. CDR3 amino acids: CSANLAGVTDTQYF. DNA of the CDR3: TGCAGTGCTAATCTAGCGGGGGTCACAGATACGCAGTATTTT.

As to this clonotype: Its ends do not fully match the called genes, so a read error is possible. The chain joins TRBV12-3 or TRBV12-4 to TRBJ1-2; 7 positions match TRBD1. The CDR3 spans 13 residues. CDR3 loop: CASGFGTVYGYTF. The CDR3 DNA is TGTGCCAGCGGTTTTGGGACAGTCTATGGCTACACCTTC.

The table lists this clonotype with a few counts. The CDR3 loop is CASSPQRANTGELFF. CDR3 coding DNA: TGTGCCAGCTCACCCCAGAGGGCGAACACCGGGGAGCTGTTTTTT. The V gene is TRBV18, the J gene TRBJ2-2; perhaps TRBD2 as D (5 bases). Trimming pared 3 bases from V and 0 bases from J, leaving 8 bases between. CDR3 length equals 15 residues. The germline gives CDR1 KGHSH, CDR2 LQKENI.

This clonotype was counted a few times. The V gene is TRBV5-5, the J gene TRBJ2-6, with D possibly being TRBD1 or TRBD2 (5 bases each). In germline, CDR1 is SGHKS, CDR2 YYEKEE (reference sequence). V shed 1 base and J shed 4 bases, with 9 bases lying between them. The CDR3 sequence is 15 residues long. The CDR3 nucleotides are TGTGCCAGCAGCTTGCCAGGGACCGGGGCCAACGTCCTGACTTTC. It yields the protein CASSLPGTGANVLTF.

This sequence joins TRBV6-2 or TRBV6-3 and TRBJ1-5; no reliable D call. From germline, CDR1 is MNHEY and CDR2 SVGEGT. Trimming removed 7 bases at V and 4 bases at J, with 17 bases between. The CDR3 runs 15 residues. The CDR3 sequence: CASTKARGGNQPQHF. The CDR3 DNA reads TGTGCCAGCACCAAGGCCCGGGGAGGGAATCAGCCCCAGCATTTT.

This sequence joins TRBV27 and TRBJ2-3; 8 nucleotides match TRBD2. CDR3 length: 15 amino acids. The germline V gene has CDR1 MNHEY and CDR2 SMNVEV (reference sequence). The V segment lost 5 bases and the J segment 6 bases; nucleotides outside the gene matches: 10. DNA for the CDR3: TGTGCCAGCAGTCGGAGAGCGGGAGTGGCCGATACGCAGTATTTT. Translated, it gives CASSRRAGVADTQYF.

The chain recombines TRBV28 with TRBJ1-5; TRBD1 agrees at 7 bases. The CDR3 runs to 14 residues. Germline V gene sequence: CDR1 MDHEN, CDR2 SYDVKM. V was pared by 5 bases and J by 5 bases, with 6 bases of the junction left unmatched. CDR3 residues: CASSPGTAYQPQHF. Written as DNA, the CDR3 is TGTGCCAGCAGTCCCGGGACAGCGTATCAGCCCCAGCATTTT.

This clonotype showed up many times. This rearrangement joins TRBV6-2 or TRBV6-3 to TRBJ1-5; D unresolved. Germline values: CDR1 MNHEY, CDR2 SVGEGT. The germline V and J ends were trimmed by 7 bases and 7 bases, with 20 bases remaining between them. The CDR3 extends over 15 amino acids. For the CDR3, the DNA is TGTGCCAGCACCCAGCCGTGGGTTCCCAACCAGCCCCAGCATTTT. Its protein is CASTQPWVPNQPQHF.

The chain couples TRBV7-2 to TRBJ2-1; 10 positions match TRBD2. V was clipped by 2 bases and J by 4 bases; unmatched bases: 11. CDR1 and CDR2 (germline): SGHTA, FQGNSA. The CDR3 has 18 amino acids. The CDR3 here is CASSLYPSLAGVYNEQFF. CDR3 in DNA: TGTGCCAGCAGCTTATATCCCTCCCTAGCGGGAGTATACAATGAGCAGTTCTTC.

In the case of this clonotype: This may be a read error: a much more frequent sequence differs by one nucleotide. The conserved closing phenylalanine or tryptophan is absent in this CDR3, likely reflecting a read error. The chain joins TRBV7-2 to TRBJ2-7; TRBD2 matches 8 bases. The V gene's germline CDR1 is SGHTA and CDR2 FQGNSA. V dropped 5 bases and J dropped 3; count of bases not matched to a gene: 3. The CDR3 has 13 residues. DNA of the CDR3: TGTGCCAGCAGCCCCGGGACTAGCTACGAGCAGTACTAC. Encoded protein: CASSPGTSYEQYY.

This clonotype was observed at least ten times. The rearrangement links TRBV20-1 to TRBJ1-5; the D gene is possibly TRBD1 (5 bases). V dropped 1 base and J dropped 4 bases, with 14 bases sitting between them. Germline CDR1 DFQATT, CDR2 SNEGSKA (reference sequence). The length of the CDR3 is 15 residues. The CDR3 reads CSARAMAGGNQPQHF. The DNA of the CDR3 is TGCAGTGCTAGAGCTATGGCGGGGGGTAATCAGCCCCAGCATTTT.

This clonotype was seen at least ten times. The chain employs TRBV24-1 and TRBJ2-3; D might be TRBD1 (5 bases). CDR3 length equals 16 residues. The germline V and J ends were trimmed by 4 bases and 1 base, with 14 bases remaining between them. CDR1 is KGHDR, CDR2 SFDVKD, per germline. CDR3: CATSDPTPTGTDTQYF. For the CDR3, the DNA is TGTGCCACCAGTGACCCGACCCCGACAGGCACAGATACGCAGTATTTT.

The rearrangement links TRBV10-3 to TRBJ2-2; the D gene is possibly TRBD2 (6 bases). Looked up from germline, CDR1 is ENHRY and CDR2 is SYGVKD. V was shortened by 6 bases and J by 2 bases, with 7 bases between the two germline ends. The CDR3 length is 13 residues. The CDR3 region has the DNA TGTGCCATCAGGCGGGGCAACACCGGGGAGCTGTTTTTT. Amino acid sequence: CAIRRGNTGELFF.

This clonotype occurred many times. The chain employs TRBV2 and TRBJ2-3; 8 nucleotides line up with TRBD2. With 4 bases clipped from V and 5 bases from J, the junction kept 20 bases outside the gene matches. Germline V lookup: CDR1 SNHLY, CDR2 FYNNEI. The CDR3 totals 19 residues. CDR3 amino acids: CASSVGPGTGGPQRDTQYF. CDR3 sequence (DNA): TGTGCCAGCAGTGTGGGGCCGGGGACGGGGGGGCCCCAAAGAGATACGCAGTATTTT.

This clonotype has a handful of counts. In nucleotides, the CDR3 is TGCAGTGCTAGCAGACAGATATCCTACGAGCAGTACTTC. Its protein is CSASRQISYEQYF. The chain uses TRBV20-1 and TRBJ2-7, with a weak D call TRBD1 (5 bases). CDR3 size: 13 residues. CDR1 and CDR2 (germline): DFQATT, SNEGSKA (reference sequence). With 3 bases removed from V and 1 base from J, the gap between germline ends came to 10 bases.

V gene TRBV29-1 combines with J gene TRBJ2-3; a possible D gene is TRBD1 (5 bases). Germline loops: CDR1 SQVTM, CDR2 ANQGSEA. The V end was cut by 4 bases, the J end by 2 bases, with 7 bases between. CDR3 size: 12 residues. CDR3 DNA: TGCAGCGTTGTCAGGGCCACAGATACGCAGTATTTT. Translation: CSVVRATDTQYF.

The rearrangement links TRBV28 to TRBJ2-3; perhaps D is TRBD1 or TRBD2 (5 bases each). CDR3 length: 15 residues. CDR1 MDHEN and CDR2 SYDVKM come from the germline V gene. V was pared by 5 bases and J by 0 bases, with 12 bases between. The CDR3 nucleotides read TGTGCCAGCAGTCCAGTGGGGGATAGCACAGATACGCAGTATTTT. Protein: CASSPVGDSTDTQYF.

The table lists this clonotype with a few counts. The chain has TRBV6-4 and TRBJ2-7, with D unclear. This CDR3 region has 9 residues. CDR1 and CDR2 (germline): MRHNA, SNTAGT. The V and J ends lost 4 bases and 12 bases respectively, with 7 bases between them. This chain's CDR3 is CASSALPYF. CDR3 nucleotides: TGTGCCAGCAGTGCCCTTCCGTACTTC.

This clonotype was counted at least ten times. The chain is built from TRBV12-3 or TRBV12-4 and TRBJ2-1; the match to TRBD1 covers 8 bases. There are 17 residues in the CDR3. V lost 4 bases and J lost 3; bases outside the gene matches: 11. The CDR3 spells CASSSPTGQGNYNEQFF. As DNA, the CDR3 is TGTGCCAGCAGTTCCCCCACTGGACAGGGAAACTACAATGAGCAGTTCTTC.

This clonotype showed up many times. The V call is TRBV18, the J call TRBJ2-7; TRBD1 aligns across 7 bases. The CDR3 is 13 amino acids. The V segment lost 3 bases and the J segment 4 bases; nucleotides outside the gene matches: 3. The V gene's germline CDR1 is KGHSH and CDR2 LQKENI. CDR3 nucleotides: TGTGCCAGCTCACCGGGACAGAGGTACGAGCAGTACTTC. Translated: CASSPGQRYEQYF.

This clonotype was seen many times. The rearrangement uses TRBV6-2 or TRBV6-3 and TRBJ1-3; 8 bases map to TRBD1. Looked up from germline, CDR1 is MNHEY and CDR2 is SVGEGT. V gave up 2 bases and J gave up 4 bases; unmatched junction bases: 7. The CDR3 loop spans 16 amino acids. CDR3 region: CASSYPQGAFGNTIYF. CDR3 sequence (DNA): TGTGCCAGCAGTTACCCTCAGGGGGCCTTCGGAAACACCATATATTTT.